The 25 T cell receptor beta chains reported below all come from one sample, sequenced in a study of T-cell reconstitution after alpha-beta-depleted transplantation in children. Unique molecular identifiers were incorporated into the prepared TCRbeta library. TCRdb called the PCR reads again in MiXCR, with one record for every CDR3 protein. The table records 500,000 to 650,000 distinct CDR3 sequences, 13% of them present only once. The specimen comprised PBMCs, mostly from graft donor cells, sampled 360 days after TCRalphabeta/CD19-depleted stem cell transplant. All receptors come from a male patient younger than 18 who had a stem cell transplant for acute myeloid leukemia, so the T cells may come from the graft donor.

This clonotype was detected a few times. The chain is built from TRBV6-1 and TRBJ2-1, with 8 bases fitting TRBD2. CDR1 and CDR2 from the germline V gene are MNHNS and SASEGT. V shed 8 bases and J 4 bases; nucleotides not matched to a gene: 13. This CDR3 comprises 16 residues. The CDR3 nucleotides are TGTGCCAGCCCCCCAGCGGGGCGGGAGGCTTACAATGAGCAGTTCTTC. Translation gives CASPPAGREAYNEQFF.

This clonotype was detected a few times. The chain has TRBV28 and TRBJ1-1; 8 nucleotides align to TRBD1. CDR3 length: 15 amino acids. Unmatched junction bases numbered 15, after V lost 7 bases and J lost 8 bases. CDR1 and CDR2 (germline): MDHEN, SYDVKM. CDR3 loop: CASTPRGRGLVEAFF. As DNA, the CDR3 is TGTGCCAGCACACCCAGGGGGCGGGGGTTGGTGGAAGCTTTCTTT.

Ten or more counts support this clonotype. The chain has TRBV18 and TRBJ2-7, with 15 nucleotides matching TRBD2. Germline V gene lookup returns CDR1 KGHSH and CDR2 LQKENI. J was trimmed by 0 bases and V by 4 bases; bases with no gene match: 7. This CDR3 is 18 amino acids long. The CDR3 loop is CASSRGLAGGGPSYEQYF. The DNA of the CDR3 is TGTGCCAGCTCACGGGGACTAGCGGGAGGTGGGCCCTCCTACGAGCAGTACTTC.

The table lists this clonotype with a few counts. This chain links TRBV7-2 with TRBJ2-1; TRBD1 is a possible D gene (5 bases). Trimming stripped 2 bases from V and 13 bases from J, with 9 bases between. The CDR3 has 11 amino acids. Germline V CDR1 and CDR2: SGHTA, FQGNSA. For the CDR3, the DNA is TGTGCCAGCAGCTTATTAGGACAACAGTTCTTC. The encoded protein is CASSLLGQQFF. The full variable domain, its missing parts supplied by reference TRBV7-2 and TRBJ2-1, is GAGVSQSPSNKVTEKGKDVELRCDPISGHTALYWYRQSLGQGLEFLIYFQGNSAPDKSGLPSDRFSAERTGGSVSTLTIQRTQQEDSAVYLCASSLLGQQFFGPGTRLTVL.

This clonotype was recorded a few times. The chain combines TRBV6-2 or TRBV6-3 with TRBJ2-3, with 8 bases fitting TRBD2. This CDR3 contains 14 residues. Germline trimming cut 0 bases from V and 6 bases from J; bases unmatched to any gene: 2. Germline values: CDR1 MNHEY, CDR2 SVGEGT. The CDR3 sequence is CASSYSAGDDTQYF. The CDR3 coding sequence is TGTGCCAGCAGTTACTCAGCGGGAGATGATACGCAGTATTTT.

The table lists this clonotype with a few counts. The V call is TRBV20-1, the J call TRBJ2-7; a weak D match, TRBD2 (6 bases). Germline V gene sequence: CDR1 DFQATT, CDR2 SNEGSKA (reference sequence). V shed 3 bases and J shed 5 bases, with 11 bases lying between them. The CDR3 length is 12 residues. CDR3 sequence reads: CSASGGFDEQYF. CDR3 sequence (DNA): TGCAGTGCTAGCGGGGGTTTCGACGAGCAGTACTTC.

The V call is TRBV12-3 or TRBV12-4, the J call TRBJ1-6; D remains ambiguous. The V end was cut by 3 bases, the J end by 7 bases, with 7 bases between. The CDR3 is 13 amino acids. This CDR3 reads CASSFKVNSPLHF. The CDR3 region has the DNA TGTGCCAGCAGTTTTAAGGTGAATTCACCCCTCCACTTT.

This clonotype was seen once. A much larger clone sits a single nucleotide away, making a read error possible. The genes are TRBV20-1 and TRBJ2-7, with D tentatively TRBD1 or TRBD2 (5 bases each). CDR1 and CDR2 (germline): DFQATT, SNEGSKA (reference sequence). This CDR3 has 16 residues. CDR3 DNA: TGCATTGCTGATAATGGGACGCACTCCTTGACCTACGAGCAGTACTTC. Translation: CIADNGTHSLTYEQYF.

The chain uses TRBV9 and TRBJ2-7; 7 nucleotides align to TRBD1. Per germline, CDR1 SGDLS and CDR2 YYNGEE. V lost 4 bases, J lost 3 bases, and 10 bases stayed unmatched. The CDR3 totals 15 residues. This CDR3 reads CASSPDRHHLYEQYF. The CDR3 DNA reads as TGTGCCAGCAGCCCGGACAGGCATCATCTCTACGAGCAGTACTTC.

This clonotype was seen more than once but under ten times. V usage is TRBV14 and J usage is TRBJ2-1; D possibly corresponds to TRBD2 (6 bases). CDR1 is SGHDN and CDR2 is FVKESK in the germline V gene. V lost 3 bases and J 0 bases, leaving 15 bases between the germline ends. There are 17 residues in the CDR3. The CDR3 DNA reads TGTGCCAGCAGCCATCCCTACGGCGGGACCTCCTACAATGAGCAGTTCTTC. This encodes CASSHPYGGTSYNEQFF.

This clonotype was seen a few times. V is TRBV20-1 and J is TRBJ2-7; possible D gene TRBD2, 6 bases. Germline loops: CDR1 DFQATT, CDR2 SNEGSKA (reference sequence). This CDR3 is 15 amino acids long. V lost 0 bases to trimming and J lost 0 bases, with 12 bases between them. CDR3 protein: CSAREPTGLSYEQYF. CDR3 bases: TGCAGTGCTAGAGAGCCCACGGGACTCTCCTACGAGCAGTACTTC.

J is TRBJ2-2 and V is TRBV4-3; D unclear. V lost 0 bases and J 6 bases, leaving 11 bases between the germline ends. The germline V gene encodes CDR1 LGHNA and CDR2 YSLEER. The CDR3 loop spans 15 amino acids. In DNA form, the CDR3 reads TGCGCCAGCAGCCAAGAAAGGGCGAATCCCGGGGAGCTGTTTTTT. Translating gives CASSQERANPGELFF.

This clonotype was recorded many times. The rearrangement joins TRBV25-1 to TRBJ2-3; unclear D gene. This CDR3 has 13 amino acids. Trimming took off 8 bases at V and 1 base at J, with 10 bases between the two ends. Germline V gene data show CDR1 as MGHDK and CDR2 as SYGVNS. The CDR3 DNA is TGTGCCAGCGGACCCCTCGGCACAGATACGCAGTATTTT. Amino acids: CASGPLGTDTQYF.

This clonotype was detected only a few times. The chain couples TRBV10-3 to TRBJ2-3; TRBD2 aligns across 8 bases. Per germline, CDR1 ENHRY and CDR2 SYGVKD. CDR3 length equals 16 residues. V shed 0 bases, J shed 4 bases, and the junction held 6 bases outside the gene matches. The CDR3 loop reads CAISESWREVADTQYF. CDR3 coding DNA: TGTGCCATCAGTGAGTCCTGGCGGGAGGTCGCAGATACGCAGTATTTT.

This clonotype was observed a few times. The chain uses TRBV6-5 and TRBJ2-4; 7 positions match TRBD1. The CDR3 has 18 amino acids. Germline loops: CDR1 MNHEY, CDR2 SVGAGI. V trimming: 2 bases; J trimming: 2 bases; junction bases outside the gene matches: 12. Here the CDR3 reads CASSYDLGMGQTKNIQYF. In DNA form, the CDR3 reads TGTGCCAGCAGTTACGATTTAGGAATGGGACAGACCAAAAACATTCAGTACTTC.

This clonotype has more than one count but fewer than ten. J is TRBJ2-3 and V is TRBV7-2; D could derive from TRBD1 or TRBD2 (5 bases each). The CDR3 has 14 residues. CDR1 is SGHTA, CDR2 FQGNSA, per germline. Between the trimmed V and J ends, which lost 6 bases and 4 bases, there was a span of 14 bases. The CDR3 DNA sequence: TGTGCCAGCAGTCGGGACGGGCAGGCAGATACGCAGTATTTT. Residues: CASSRDGQADTQYF.

The J gene is TRBJ2-7, the V gene TRBV10-3; possibly TRBD1 for D (7 bases). V was pared by 3 bases and J by 9 bases, with 30 bases between. This CDR3 is built from 18 residues. Germline V gives CDR1 ENHRY, CDR2 SYGVKD. The CDR3 here is CAISDYPPRKLIRGAQYF. The CDR3 DNA reads as TGTGCCATCAGTGATTATCCCCCAAGGAAGTTGATCAGGGGGGCGCAGTACTTC.

This clonotype was observed a handful of times. The chain employs TRBV4-3 and TRBJ2-7, with D perhaps matching TRBD1 (6 bases). CDR1 is LGHNA, CDR2 YSLEER, per germline. This CDR3 contains 15 residues. Trimming left V 2 bases short and J 2 bases short, with 13 bases between. The CDR3 sequence is CASSQYGRGTYEQYF. CDR3 nucleotide sequence: TGCGCCAGCAGCCAATATGGCAGGGGAACCTACGAGCAGTACTTC.

The chain recombines TRBV20-1 with TRBJ1-1; TRBD1 might be the D (6 bases). This CDR3 has 16 residues. Germline lookup yields CDR1 DFQATT and CDR2 SNEGSKA (reference sequence). The ends were cut back, 4 bases at V and 1 base at J, with 19 bases in the middle. The CDR3 nucleotides are TGCAGTGCTATCCGACAGGTTGAATGGAAGAACACTGAAGCTTTCTTT. Translation gives CSAIRQVEWKNTEAFF.

The sample holds a few counts of this clonotype. This chain connects TRBV28 to TRBJ2-5; D is unclear. Germline V lookup: CDR1 MDHEN, CDR2 SYDVKM. V was trimmed by 5 bases and J by 5 bases, leaving 12 bases between them. The CDR3 is made up of 13 amino acids. CDR3 coding DNA: TGTGCCAGCAGTCCCATCTACATTGAGACCCAGTACTTC. This encodes CASSPIYIETQYF.

This chain's CDR3 is CASSHSGASGRVVGETQYF. The CDR3 nucleotides read TGCGCCAGCAGCCACAGTGGCGCTAGCGGGAGGGTTGTTGGGGAGACCCAGTACTTC. The chain carries TRBV4-3 and TRBJ2-5; 12 positions agree with TRBD2. The CDR3 is 19 residues long. V lost 3 bases, J lost 5 bases, and 16 bases stayed unmatched. Germline V gene sequence: CDR1 LGHNA, CDR2 YSLEER.

The chain carries TRBV25-1 and TRBJ2-7, with D maybe TRBD2 (6 bases). Germline assignment: CDR1 MGHDK and CDR2 SYGVNS. This CDR3 is built from 15 residues. Trimming took 5 bases from V and 0 from J, leaving 14 bases between them. CDR3 residues: CASSPGESGSYEQYF. The CDR3 nucleotides are TGTGCCAGCAGTCCGGGAGAATCGGGCTCCTACGAGCAGTACTTC.

The chain links TRBV12-3 or TRBV12-4 to TRBJ2-7; TRBD2 matches at 10 bases. V was clipped by 0 bases and J by 2 bases; unmatched bases: 7. The CDR3 totals 17 residues. CDR3 nucleotides: TGTGCCAGCAGTTTAGCGCTAGGGACTAGCGATACCTACGAGCAGTACTTC. Protein product: CASSLALGTSDTYEQYF.

This clonotype was detected only a few times. This chain connects TRBV28 to TRBJ2-3, with 7 bases that match TRBD1. The V gene's germline CDR1 is MDHEN and CDR2 SYDVKM. The CDR3 is 15 residues long. The V segment lost 3 bases and the J segment 2 bases; nucleotides outside the gene matches: 5. The CDR3: CASSFLDRLTDTQYF. The DNA of the CDR3 is TGTGCCAGCAGTTTCTTGGACAGGCTCACAGATACGCAGTATTTT.

The chain recombines TRBV11-2 with TRBJ2-5; weak D call: TRBD2 (6 bases). Germline V lookup: CDR1 SGHAT, CDR2 FQNNGV. This CDR3 comprises 16 residues. Trimming removed 1 base at V and 1 base at J, with 13 bases between. CDR3 sequence (DNA): TGTGCCAGCAGCTTAGGGACGGGAGCGCTCCAAGAGACCCAGTACTTC. Protein: CASSLGTGALQETQYF.